This T cell receptor (beta chain) was captured by sequencing in a study of regulatory T cells in long-lasting Graves disease. General observations from the study: Persistent patients shared some 2,900 public clonotypes among themselves. Newly diagnosed patients shared fewer, at under 1,000.

The time point is: newly diagnosed GD, antithyroid drugs for less than 3 months. From PBMCs, RNA was extracted and then used to make the TCR library. Construction of TCR beta libraries relied on iRepertoire HTBI primers and on Arm-PCR targeting CDR3 regions. A single record per CDR3 protein comes from TCRdb applying MiXCR to the multiplex PCR reads. The sample holds more than 450,000 distinct CDR3 sequences; 12% are singletons and the top ten take almost 9%. The CDR3 is made up of 13 amino acids. Germline lookup yields CDR1 GTSNPN and CDR2 SVGIG (reference sequence). V gave up 8 bases and J gave up 2 bases, with 13 bases separating them. As concerns this clonotype: Its specificity is unknown.

Separately, the same data were catalogued under a study of T cells in Graves' hyperthyroidism and ophthalmopathy.

The chain joins TRBV30 to TRBJ1-3, with D unresolved. The TCR originated in a woman in her twenties or thirties with Graves disease. Specimen: peripheral blood mononuclear cells (PBMCs), collected at new diagnosis, from a patient treated with antithyroid drugs. CDR3 protein: CAGYRQPGNTIYF. The CDR3 DNA follows: TGTGCCGGGTATCGCCAGCCTGGAAACACCATATATTTT.